This TCR beta chain was captured in a study of blood T cell repertoires in COVID-19. Study information: Material from acute and convalescent COVID-19 was sourced from the United States, Italy and Spain. Sample material is recorded as cDNA or gDNA derived from T cells, B-cell-depleted T cells, or PBMCs.

Produced via immunoSEQ multiplex PCR; TCRdb's table is partial and in-frame only. Of fewer than 85,000 clones listed, 80% to 95% are singletons. The ends lost 2 bases at V and 4 bases at J; junction bases unmatched: 15. The CDR3 is 19 residues long. Looked up from germline, CDR1 is SEHNR and CDR2 is FQNEAQ (reference sequence). The V and J genes are TRBV7-9 and TRBJ2-2; 8 positions agree with TRBD1. This TCR was sampled from a woman aged 50 to 60 in a cohort sampled during active COVID-19. The source material was peripheral blood. CDR3 coding DNA: TGTGCCAGCAGCTTAATTCGGCAGGGGGCCTCCGGGGGCACCGGGGAGCTGTTTTTT. Residues: CASSLIRQGASGGTGELFF. The full variable domain, completed using reference TRBV7-9 and TRBJ2-2, is DTGVSQNPRHKITKRGQNVTFRCDPISEHNRLYWYRQTLGQGPEFLTYFQNEAQLEKSRLLSDRFSAERPKGSFSTLEIQRTEQGDSAMYLCASSLIRQGASGGTGELFFGEGSRLTVL.